The entry below gives a single T cell receptor beta chain sequence along with its context. Its matching antigen is unknown. Treatment given: approximately 18 received Ad26.COV2.S at low or high dose, single or two shots; 5 received placebo; per-sample allocation not given. Day 63 after the first injection of vaccine or placebo was the sampling time. This adult donor, from Boston, was 18-55 years old. An Ad26 vector expressing Wuhan-strain SARS-CoV-2 spike served as the vaccine. The sample comes from a study of Ad26.COV2.S vaccination and SARS-CoV-2 variants. Across the whole study: Administration of Ad26.COV2.S was intramuscular, either once or twice 56 days apart.

Study-level results: Researchers cautioned that TCR breadth and depth analyses may have underestimated total T cell responses.

The CDR3 loop spans 16 amino acids. V lost 2 bases, J lost 4 bases, and 8 bases stayed unmatched. Germline V lookup: CDR1 SGHTA, CDR2 FQGNSA. TCRdb keeps only in-frame clones here, not all; method: immunoSEQ multiplex PCR. Among about 400,000 clones listed, 75% to 90% were seen once. The sequences come from peripheral blood, collected in a trial of Ad26.COV2.S vaccine versus placebo. This receptor was obtained from a person between 18 and 60 years old who received the Ad26.COV2.S COVID-19 vaccine or a placebo. The chain has TRBV7-2 and TRBJ1-2; 9 positions match TRBD1. CDR3: CASSLFVRDRAYGYTF. The CDR3, as DNA: TGTGCCAGCAGCTTATTTGTCAGGGACAGGGCCTATGGCTACACCTTC. Based on the CDR3 plus reference TRBV7-2 and TRBJ1-2, the full variable domain is GAGVSQSPSNKVTEKGKDVELRCDPISGHTALYWYRQSLGQGLEFLIYFQGNSAPDKSGLPSDRFSAERTGGSVSTLTIQRTQQEDSAVYLCASSLFVRDRAYGYTFGSGTRLTVV.